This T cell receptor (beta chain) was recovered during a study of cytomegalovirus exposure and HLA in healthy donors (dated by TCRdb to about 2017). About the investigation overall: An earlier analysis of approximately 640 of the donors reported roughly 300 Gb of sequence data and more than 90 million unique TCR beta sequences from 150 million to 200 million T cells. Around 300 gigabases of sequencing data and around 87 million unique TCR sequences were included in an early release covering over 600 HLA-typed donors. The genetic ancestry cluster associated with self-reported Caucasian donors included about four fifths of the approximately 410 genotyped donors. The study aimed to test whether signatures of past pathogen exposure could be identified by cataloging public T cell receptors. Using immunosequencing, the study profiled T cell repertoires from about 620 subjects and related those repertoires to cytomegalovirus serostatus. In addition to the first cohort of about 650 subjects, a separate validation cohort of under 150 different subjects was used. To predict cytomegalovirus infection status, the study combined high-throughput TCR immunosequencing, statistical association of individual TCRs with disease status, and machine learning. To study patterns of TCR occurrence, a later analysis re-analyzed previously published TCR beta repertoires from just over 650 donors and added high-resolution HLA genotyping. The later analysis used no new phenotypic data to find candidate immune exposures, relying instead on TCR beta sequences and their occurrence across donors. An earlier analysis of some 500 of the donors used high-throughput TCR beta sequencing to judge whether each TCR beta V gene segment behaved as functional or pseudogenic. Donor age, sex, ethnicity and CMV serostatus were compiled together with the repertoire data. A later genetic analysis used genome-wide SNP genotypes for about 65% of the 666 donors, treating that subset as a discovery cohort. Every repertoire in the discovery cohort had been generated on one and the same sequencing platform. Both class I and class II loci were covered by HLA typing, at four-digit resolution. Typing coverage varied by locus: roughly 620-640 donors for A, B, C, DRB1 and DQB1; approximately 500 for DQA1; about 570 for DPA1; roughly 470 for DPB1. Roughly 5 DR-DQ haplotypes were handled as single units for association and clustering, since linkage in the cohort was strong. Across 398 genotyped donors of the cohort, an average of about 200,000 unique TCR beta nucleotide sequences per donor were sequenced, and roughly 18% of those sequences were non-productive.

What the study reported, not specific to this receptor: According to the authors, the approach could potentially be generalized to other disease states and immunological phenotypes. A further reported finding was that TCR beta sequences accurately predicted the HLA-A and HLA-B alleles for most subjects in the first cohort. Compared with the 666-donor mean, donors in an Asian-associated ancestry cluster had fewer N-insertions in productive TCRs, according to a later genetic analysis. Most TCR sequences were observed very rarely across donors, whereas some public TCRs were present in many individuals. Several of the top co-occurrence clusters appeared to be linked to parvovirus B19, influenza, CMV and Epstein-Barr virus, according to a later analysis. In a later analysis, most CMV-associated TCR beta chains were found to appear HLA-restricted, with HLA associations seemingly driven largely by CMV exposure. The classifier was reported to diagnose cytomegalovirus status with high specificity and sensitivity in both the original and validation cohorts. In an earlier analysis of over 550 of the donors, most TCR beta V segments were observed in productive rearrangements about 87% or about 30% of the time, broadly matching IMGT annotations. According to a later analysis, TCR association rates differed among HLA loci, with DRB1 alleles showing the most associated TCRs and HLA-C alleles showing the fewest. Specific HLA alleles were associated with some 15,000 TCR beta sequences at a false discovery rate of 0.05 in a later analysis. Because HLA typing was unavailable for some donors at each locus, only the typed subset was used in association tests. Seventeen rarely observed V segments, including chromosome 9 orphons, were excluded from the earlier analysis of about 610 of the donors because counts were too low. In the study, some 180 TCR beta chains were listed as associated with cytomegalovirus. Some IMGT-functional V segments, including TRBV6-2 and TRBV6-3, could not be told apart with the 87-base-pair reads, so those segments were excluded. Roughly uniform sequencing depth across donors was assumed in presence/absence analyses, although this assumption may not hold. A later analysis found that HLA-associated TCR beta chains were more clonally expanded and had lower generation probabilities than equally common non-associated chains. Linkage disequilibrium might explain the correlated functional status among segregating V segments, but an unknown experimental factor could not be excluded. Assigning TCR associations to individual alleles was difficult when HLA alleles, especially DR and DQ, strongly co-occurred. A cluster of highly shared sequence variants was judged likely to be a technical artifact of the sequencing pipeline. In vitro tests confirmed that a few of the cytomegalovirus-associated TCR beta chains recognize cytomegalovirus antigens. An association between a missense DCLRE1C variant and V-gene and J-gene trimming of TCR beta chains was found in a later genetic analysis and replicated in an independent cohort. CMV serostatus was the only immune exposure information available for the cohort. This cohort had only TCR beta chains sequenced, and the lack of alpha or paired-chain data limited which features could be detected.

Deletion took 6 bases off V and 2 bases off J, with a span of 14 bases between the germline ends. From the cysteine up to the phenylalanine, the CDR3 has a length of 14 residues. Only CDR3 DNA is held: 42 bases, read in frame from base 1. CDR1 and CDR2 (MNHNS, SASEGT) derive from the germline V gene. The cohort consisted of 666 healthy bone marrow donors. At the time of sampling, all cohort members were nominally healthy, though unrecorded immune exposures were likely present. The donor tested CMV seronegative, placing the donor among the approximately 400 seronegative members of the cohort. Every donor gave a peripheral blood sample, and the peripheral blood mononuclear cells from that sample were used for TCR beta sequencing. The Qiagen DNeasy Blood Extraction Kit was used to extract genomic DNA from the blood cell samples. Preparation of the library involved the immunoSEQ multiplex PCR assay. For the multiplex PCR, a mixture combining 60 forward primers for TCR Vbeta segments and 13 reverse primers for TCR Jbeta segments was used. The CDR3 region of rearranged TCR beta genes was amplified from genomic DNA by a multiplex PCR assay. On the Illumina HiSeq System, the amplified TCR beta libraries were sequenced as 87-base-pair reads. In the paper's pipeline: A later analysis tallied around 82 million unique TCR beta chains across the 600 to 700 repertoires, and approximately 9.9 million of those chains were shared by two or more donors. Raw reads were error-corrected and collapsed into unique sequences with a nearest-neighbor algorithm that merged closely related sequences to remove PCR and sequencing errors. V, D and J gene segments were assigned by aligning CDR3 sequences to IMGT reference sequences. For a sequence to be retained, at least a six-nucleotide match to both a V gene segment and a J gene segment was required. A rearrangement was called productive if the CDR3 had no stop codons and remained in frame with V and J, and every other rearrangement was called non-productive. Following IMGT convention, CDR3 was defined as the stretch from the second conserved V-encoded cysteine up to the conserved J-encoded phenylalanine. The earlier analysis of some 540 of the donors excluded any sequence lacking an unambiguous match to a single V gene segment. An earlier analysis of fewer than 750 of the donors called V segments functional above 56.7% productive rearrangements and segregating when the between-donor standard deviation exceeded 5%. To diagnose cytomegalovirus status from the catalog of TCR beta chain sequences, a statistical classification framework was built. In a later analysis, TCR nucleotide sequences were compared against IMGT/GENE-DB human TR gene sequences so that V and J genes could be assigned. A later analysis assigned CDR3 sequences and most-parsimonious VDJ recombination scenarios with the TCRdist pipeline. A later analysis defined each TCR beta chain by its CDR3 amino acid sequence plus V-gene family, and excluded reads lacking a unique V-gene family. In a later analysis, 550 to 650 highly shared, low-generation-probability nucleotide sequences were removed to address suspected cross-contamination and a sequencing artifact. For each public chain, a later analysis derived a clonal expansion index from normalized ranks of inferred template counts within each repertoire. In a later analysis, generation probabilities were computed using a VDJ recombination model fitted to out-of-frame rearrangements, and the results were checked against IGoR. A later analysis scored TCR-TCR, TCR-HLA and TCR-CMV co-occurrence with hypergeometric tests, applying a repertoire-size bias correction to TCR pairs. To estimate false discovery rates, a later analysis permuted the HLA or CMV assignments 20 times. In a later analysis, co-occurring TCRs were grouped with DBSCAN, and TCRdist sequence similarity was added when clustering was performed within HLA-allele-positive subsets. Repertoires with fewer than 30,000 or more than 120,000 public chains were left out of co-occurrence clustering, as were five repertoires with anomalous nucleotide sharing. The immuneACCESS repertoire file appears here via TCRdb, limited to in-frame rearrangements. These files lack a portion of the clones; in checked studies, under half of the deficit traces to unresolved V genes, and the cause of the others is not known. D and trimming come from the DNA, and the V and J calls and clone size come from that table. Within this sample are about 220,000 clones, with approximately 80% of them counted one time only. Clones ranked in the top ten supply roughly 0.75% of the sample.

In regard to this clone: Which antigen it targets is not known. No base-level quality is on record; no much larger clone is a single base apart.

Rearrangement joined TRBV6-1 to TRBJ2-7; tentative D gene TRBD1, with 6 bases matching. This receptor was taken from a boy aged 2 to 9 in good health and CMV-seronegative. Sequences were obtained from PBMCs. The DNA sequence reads TGTGCCAGCAGGGAGGCAGGGGATGCCTACGAGCAGTACTTC. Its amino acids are CASREAGDAYEQYF.